This T cell receptor beta chain was identified during a study of blood T cell repertoires in COVID-19. V was trimmed by 0 bases and J by 8 bases, leaving 13 bases between them. The germline V gene encodes CDR1 SEHNR and CDR2 FQNEAQ (reference sequence). This CDR3 has 15 residues. Libraries were prepared by immunoSEQ multiplex PCR; TCRdb keeps only in-frame clonotypes and omits some of them. The sample lists 130,000 to 150,000 clones, under 90% occurring once. The receptor's source is a human donor in a cohort sampled during active COVID-19. This sequence joins TRBV7-9 and TRBJ1-4; tentative D call: TRBD1 (5 bases). Sequencing was carried out using peripheral blood. The CDR3, as DNA: TGTGCCAGCAGCTTAGCGGGGGAGGTGAAAGAAAAACTGTTTTTT. It specifies CASSLAGEVKEKLFF.